Following are 10 T cell receptor beta chains from one sample sequenced in a study of T cells expressing NK-cell markers. After re-calling the 5' RACE reads, TCRdb lists one entry per CDR3 protein, DNA absent. Found here are some 600,000 distinct CDR3 sequences; the top ten clones hold approximately 4%. Sequencing was carried out using blood T cells: a sorted CD56 or NKG2C T cell subset, CD4+ or CD8+ T cells, or bulk PBMC T cells (not recorded which). Source of these receptors: a man aged 18-30 years in good health.

The CDR3 loop is CAWSILGNQPQHF. The rearrangement uses TRBV30 and TRBJ1-5. The CDR3 is 13 residues long. Germline V gene sequence: CDR1 GTSNPN, CDR2 SVGIG (reference sequence).

The rearrangement joins TRBV5-1 to TRBJ2-1; the TCRdb D gene call, TRBD1, has no DNA to confirm it. The CDR3 is 15 amino acids. Germline V gene lookup returns CDR1 SGHRS and CDR2 YFSETQ. The CDR3 here is CASSPPVPSYNEQFF.

The genes are TRBV7-9 and TRBJ2-1; the D call from TCRdb, TRBD2, cannot be confirmed without DNA. This CDR3 spans 17 amino acids. Germline assignment: CDR1 SEHNR and CDR2 FQNEAQ (reference sequence). The chain's CDR3 is CASSSRLAGGSYNEQFF.

The chain links TRBV10-1 to TRBJ2-1; no DNA is available, so the TRBD2 call from TCRdb remains unchecked. The CDR3 length is 17 residues. Germline V lookup: CDR1 WNHNN, CDR2 SYGVQD (reference sequence). CDR3 amino acids: CASSEEREDRLYNEQFF.

J is TRBJ1-3 and V is TRBV29-1. This CDR3 region has 11 residues. Germline assignment: CDR1 SQVTM and CDR2 ANQGSEA. CDR3 region: CSAVLGNTIYF.

The rearrangement links TRBV20-1 to TRBJ2-3; TCRdb reports TRBD2, a call that lacks DNA to check it against. This CDR3 region has 11 residues. Per germline, CDR1 DFQATT and CDR2 SNEGSKA (reference sequence). CDR3 loop: CSALGLEAQYF.

J is TRBJ2-2 and V is TRBV28; TCRdb picks TRBD2, but there is no DNA to check that call. The length of the CDR3 is 17 residues. Germline CDR1 MDHEN, CDR2 SYDVKM. The CDR3: CASSSGSDPKNTGELFF.

The gene calls are TRBV7-6 and TRBJ2-7; the TCRdb D gene call, TRBD1, has no DNA to confirm it. The CDR3 totals 12 residues. CDR1 is SGHVS, CDR2 FNYEAQ, per germline. Here the CDR3 reads CASSPDRGEQYF.

The chain joins TRBV24-1 to TRBJ2-2; TCRdb returns TRBD2, unconfirmable since there is no DNA. The V gene's germline CDR1 is KGHDR and CDR2 SFDVKD. There are 17 residues in the CDR3. The CDR3 loop is CATSDPTSGSGTGELFF.

V gene TRBV4-1 combines with J gene TRBJ2-7; TCRdb's D call of TRBD1 is untestable without DNA. Germline assignment: CDR1 MGHRA and CDR2 YSYEKL. This CDR3 comprises 17 residues. This CDR3 is CASSQVGTATDSYEQYF.